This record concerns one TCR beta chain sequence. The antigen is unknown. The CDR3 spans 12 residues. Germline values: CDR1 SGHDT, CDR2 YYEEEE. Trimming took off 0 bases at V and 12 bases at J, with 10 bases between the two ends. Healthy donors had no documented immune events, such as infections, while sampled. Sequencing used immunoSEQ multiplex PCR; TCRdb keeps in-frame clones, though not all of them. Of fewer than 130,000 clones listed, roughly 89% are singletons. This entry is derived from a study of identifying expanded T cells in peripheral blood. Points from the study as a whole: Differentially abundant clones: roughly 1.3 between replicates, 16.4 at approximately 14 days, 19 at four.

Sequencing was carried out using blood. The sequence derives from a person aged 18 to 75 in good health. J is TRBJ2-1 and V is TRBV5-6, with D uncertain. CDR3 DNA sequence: TGTGCCAGCAGCTTGGGCGGCCTCTTGCAGTTCTTC. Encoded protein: CASSLGGLLQFF. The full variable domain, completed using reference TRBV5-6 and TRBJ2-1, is DAGVTQSPTHLIKTRGQQVTLRCSPKSGHDTVSWYQQALGQGPQFIFQYYEEEERQRGNFPDRFSGHQFPNYSSELNVNALLLGDSALYLCASSLGGLLQFFGPGTRLTVL.